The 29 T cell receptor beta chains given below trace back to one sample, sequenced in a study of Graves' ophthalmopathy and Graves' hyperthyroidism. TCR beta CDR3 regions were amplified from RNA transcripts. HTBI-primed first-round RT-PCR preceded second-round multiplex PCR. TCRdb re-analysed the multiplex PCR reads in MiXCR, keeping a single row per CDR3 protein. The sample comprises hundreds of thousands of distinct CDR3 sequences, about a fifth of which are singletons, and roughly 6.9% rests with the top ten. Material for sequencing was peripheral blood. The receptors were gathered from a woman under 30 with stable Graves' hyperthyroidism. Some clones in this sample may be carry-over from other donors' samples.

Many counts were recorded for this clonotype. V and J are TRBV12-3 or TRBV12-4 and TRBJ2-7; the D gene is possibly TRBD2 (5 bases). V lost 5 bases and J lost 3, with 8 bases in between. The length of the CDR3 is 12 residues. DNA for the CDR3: TGTGCCAGCAGTGATGCGGGCTACGAGCAGTACTTC. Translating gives CASSDAGYEQYF.

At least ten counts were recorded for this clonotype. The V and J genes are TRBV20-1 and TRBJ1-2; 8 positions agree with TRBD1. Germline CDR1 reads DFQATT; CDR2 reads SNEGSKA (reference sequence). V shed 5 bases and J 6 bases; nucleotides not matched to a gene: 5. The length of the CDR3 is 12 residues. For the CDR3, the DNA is TGCAGTGCTCCCGGGACAGGCGATGGCTACACCTTC. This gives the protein CSAPGTGDGYTF.

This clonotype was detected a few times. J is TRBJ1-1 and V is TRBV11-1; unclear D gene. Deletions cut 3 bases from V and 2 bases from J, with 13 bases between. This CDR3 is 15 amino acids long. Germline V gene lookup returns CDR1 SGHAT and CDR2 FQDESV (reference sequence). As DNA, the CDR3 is TGTGCCAGCAGCTTCGGACGGTACGAAAACACTGAAGCTTTCTTT. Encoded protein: CASSFGRYENTEAFF.

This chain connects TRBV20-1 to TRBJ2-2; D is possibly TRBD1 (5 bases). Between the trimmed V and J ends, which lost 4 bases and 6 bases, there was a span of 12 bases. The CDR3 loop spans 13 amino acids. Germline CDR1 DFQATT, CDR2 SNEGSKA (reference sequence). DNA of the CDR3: TGCAGTGCTAAGAATCAGGGTGCCGGGGAGCTGTTTTTT. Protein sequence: CSAKNQGAGELFF.

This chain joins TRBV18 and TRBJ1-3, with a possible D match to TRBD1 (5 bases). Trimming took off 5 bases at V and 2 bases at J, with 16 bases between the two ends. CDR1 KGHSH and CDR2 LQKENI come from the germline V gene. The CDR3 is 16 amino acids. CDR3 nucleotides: TGTGCCAGCTCAGCGATGGGGCCAATAGCTGGAAACACCATATATTTT. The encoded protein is CASSAMGPIAGNTIYF. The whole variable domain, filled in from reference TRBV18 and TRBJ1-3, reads NAGVMQNPRHLVRRRGQEARLRCSPMKGHSHVYWYRQLPEEGLKFMVYLQKENIIDESGMPKERFSAEFPKEGPSILRIQQVVRGDSAAYFCASSAMGPIAGNTIYFGEGSWLTVV.

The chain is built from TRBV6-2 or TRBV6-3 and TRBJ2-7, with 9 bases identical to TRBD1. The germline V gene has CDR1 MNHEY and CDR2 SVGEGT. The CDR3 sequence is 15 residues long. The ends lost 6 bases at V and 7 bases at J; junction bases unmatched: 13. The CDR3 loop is CASRVGTGSLGEQYF. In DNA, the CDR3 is TGTGCCAGCAGGGTTGGGACAGGGTCTCTGGGGGAGCAGTACTTC.

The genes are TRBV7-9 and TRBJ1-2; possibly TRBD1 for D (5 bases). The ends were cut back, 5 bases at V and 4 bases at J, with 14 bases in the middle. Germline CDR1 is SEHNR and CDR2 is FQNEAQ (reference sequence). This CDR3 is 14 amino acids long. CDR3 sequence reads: CASSPGGAFYGYTF. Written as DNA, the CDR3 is TGTGCCAGCAGCCCAGGCGGGGCATTCTATGGCTACACCTTC.

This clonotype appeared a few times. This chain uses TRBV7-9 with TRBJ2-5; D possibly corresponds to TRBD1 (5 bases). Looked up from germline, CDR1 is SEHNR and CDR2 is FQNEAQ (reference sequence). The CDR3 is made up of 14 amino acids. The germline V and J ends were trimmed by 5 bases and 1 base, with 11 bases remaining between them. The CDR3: CASSPQALQETQYF. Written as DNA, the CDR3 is TGTGCCAGCAGCCCACAGGCCCTCCAAGAGACCCAGTACTTC.

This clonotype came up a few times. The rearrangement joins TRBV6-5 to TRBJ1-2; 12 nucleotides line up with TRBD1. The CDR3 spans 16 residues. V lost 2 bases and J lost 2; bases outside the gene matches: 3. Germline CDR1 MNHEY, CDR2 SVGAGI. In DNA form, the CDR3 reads TGTGCCAGCAGTTACGCCGGGACAGGGGGCAACTATGGCTACACCTTC. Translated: CASSYAGTGGNYGYTF.

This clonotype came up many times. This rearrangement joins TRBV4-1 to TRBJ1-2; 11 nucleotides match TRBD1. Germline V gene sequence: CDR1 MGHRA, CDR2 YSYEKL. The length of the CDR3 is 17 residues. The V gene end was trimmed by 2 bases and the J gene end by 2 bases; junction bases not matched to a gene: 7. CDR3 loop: CASSQLGQGARNYGYTF. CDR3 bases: TGCGCCAGCAGCCAACTAGGACAGGGGGCGCGGAACTATGGCTACACCTTC.

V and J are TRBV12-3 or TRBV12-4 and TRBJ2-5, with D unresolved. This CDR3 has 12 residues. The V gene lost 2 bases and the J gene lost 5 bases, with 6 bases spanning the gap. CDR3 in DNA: TGTGCCAGCAGTTTATGGCGGGAGACCCAGTACTTC. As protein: CASSLWRETQYF.

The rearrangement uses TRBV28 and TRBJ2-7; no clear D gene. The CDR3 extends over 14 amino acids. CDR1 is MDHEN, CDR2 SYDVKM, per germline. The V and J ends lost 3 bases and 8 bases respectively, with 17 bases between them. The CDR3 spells CASSFGRTPTKQYF. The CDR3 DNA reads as TGTGCCAGCAGTTTCGGCAGGACCCCCACGAAGCAGTACTTC.

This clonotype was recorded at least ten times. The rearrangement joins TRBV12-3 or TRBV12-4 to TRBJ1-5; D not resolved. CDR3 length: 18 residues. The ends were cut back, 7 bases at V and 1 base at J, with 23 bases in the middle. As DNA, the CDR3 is TGTGCCAGCAACTTAAAGGGATCCGGAATAGGCAGCAATCAGCCCCAGCATTTT. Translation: CASNLKGSGIGSNQPQHF.

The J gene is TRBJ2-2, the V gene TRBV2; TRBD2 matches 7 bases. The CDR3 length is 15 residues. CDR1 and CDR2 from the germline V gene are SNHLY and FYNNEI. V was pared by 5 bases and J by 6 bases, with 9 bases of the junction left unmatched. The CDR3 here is CASSPGTTAPGELFF. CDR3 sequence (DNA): TGTGCCAGCAGTCCCGGGACTACGGCCCCCGGGGAGCTGTTTTTT.

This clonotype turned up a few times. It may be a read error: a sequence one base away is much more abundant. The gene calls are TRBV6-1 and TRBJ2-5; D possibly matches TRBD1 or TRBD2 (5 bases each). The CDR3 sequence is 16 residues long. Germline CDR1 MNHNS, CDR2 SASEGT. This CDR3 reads CASSGEGSKGLETKYF. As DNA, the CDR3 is TGTGCCAGCAGCGGAGAGGGGTCCAAGGGATTAGAGACCAAGTACTTC.

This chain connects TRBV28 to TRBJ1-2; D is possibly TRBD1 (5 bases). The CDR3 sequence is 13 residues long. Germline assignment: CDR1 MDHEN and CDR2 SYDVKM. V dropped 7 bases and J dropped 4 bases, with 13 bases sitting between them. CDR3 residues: CASIRGDGYGYTF. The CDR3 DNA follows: TGTGCCAGCATCCGGGGGGATGGCTATGGCTACACCTTC.

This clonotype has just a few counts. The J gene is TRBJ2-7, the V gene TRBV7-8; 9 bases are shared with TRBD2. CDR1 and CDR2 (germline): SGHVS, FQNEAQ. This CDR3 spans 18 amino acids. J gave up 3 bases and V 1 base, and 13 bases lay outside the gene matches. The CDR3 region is CASSLGVIIGGGVYEQYF. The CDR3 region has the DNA TGTGCCAGCAGCTTAGGGGTCATTATAGGCGGGGGGGTCTACGAGCAGTACTTC.

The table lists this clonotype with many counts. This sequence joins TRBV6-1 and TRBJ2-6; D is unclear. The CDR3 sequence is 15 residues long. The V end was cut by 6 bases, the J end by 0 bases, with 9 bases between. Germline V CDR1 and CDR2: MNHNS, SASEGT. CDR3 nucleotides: TGTGCCAGCAGGAGAGGCTACTCTGGGGCCAACGTCCTGACTTTC. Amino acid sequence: CASRRGYSGANVLTF.

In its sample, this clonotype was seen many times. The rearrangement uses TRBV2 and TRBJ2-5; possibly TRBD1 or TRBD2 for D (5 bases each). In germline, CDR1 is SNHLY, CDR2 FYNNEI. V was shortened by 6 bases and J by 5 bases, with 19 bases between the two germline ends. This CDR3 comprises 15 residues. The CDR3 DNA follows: TGTGCCAGCAGCCTAGTCGGGGCAGGGCGCGAGACCCAGTACTTC. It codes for CASSLVGAGRETQYF.

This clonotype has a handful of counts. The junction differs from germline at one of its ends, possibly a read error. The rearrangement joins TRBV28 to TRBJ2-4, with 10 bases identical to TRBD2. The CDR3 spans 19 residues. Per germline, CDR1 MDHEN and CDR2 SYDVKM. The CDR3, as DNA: TGTGCCAGCAGTTTTAACGCGGGAAGACTAGCGGGTTACGAAAACATTAAGTACTTC. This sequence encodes CASSFNAGRLAGYENIKYF.

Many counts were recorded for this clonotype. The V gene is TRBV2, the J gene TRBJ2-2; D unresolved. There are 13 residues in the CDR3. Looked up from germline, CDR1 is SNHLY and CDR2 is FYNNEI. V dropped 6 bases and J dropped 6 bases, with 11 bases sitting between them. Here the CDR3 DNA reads TGTGCCAGCAGCACGCGGCAAGCCGGGGAGCTGTTTTTT. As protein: CASSTRQAGELFF.

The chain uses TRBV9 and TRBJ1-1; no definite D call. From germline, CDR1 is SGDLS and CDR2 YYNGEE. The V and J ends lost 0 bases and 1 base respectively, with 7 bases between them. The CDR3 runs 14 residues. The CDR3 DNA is TGTGCCAGCAGCGTAGGTGGGCAGAACACTGAAGCTTTCTTT. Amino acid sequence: CASSVGGQNTEAFF.

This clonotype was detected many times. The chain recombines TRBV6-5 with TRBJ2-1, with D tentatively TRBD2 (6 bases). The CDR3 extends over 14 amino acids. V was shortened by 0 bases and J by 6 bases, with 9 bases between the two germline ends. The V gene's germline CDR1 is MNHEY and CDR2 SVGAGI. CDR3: CASSYSGLRNEQFF. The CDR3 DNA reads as TGTGCCAGCAGTTACTCGGGACTGCGCAATGAGCAGTTCTTC.

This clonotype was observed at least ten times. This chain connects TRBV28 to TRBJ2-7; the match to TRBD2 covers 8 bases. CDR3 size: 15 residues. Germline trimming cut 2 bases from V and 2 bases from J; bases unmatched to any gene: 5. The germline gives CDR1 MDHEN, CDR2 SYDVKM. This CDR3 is CASSLGTGGPYEQYF. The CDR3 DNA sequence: TGTGCCAGCAGTTTAGGTACGGGAGGGCCCTACGAGCAGTACTTC.

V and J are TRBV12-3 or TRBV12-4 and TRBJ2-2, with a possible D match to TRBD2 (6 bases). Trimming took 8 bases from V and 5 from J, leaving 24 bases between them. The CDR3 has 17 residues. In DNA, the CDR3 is TGTGCCAGCTCACCGGATGGGGGGACCTCTCGAACCGGGGAGCTGTTTTTT. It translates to CASSPDGGTSRTGELFF.

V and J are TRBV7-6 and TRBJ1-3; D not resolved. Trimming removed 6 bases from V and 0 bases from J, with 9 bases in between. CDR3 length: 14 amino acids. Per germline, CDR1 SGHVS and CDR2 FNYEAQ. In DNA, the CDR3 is TGTGCCAGCAGAAGCGCGGGCTCTGGAAACACCATATATTTT. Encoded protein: CASRSAGSGNTIYF.

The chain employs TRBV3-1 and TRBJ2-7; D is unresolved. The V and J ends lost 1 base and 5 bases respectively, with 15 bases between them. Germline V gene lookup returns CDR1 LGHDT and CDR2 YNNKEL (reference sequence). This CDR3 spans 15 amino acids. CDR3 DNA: TGTGCCAGCAGCCAAGCGGGCCGGAGCGCCCACGAGCAGTACTTC. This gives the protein CASSQAGRSAHEQYF.

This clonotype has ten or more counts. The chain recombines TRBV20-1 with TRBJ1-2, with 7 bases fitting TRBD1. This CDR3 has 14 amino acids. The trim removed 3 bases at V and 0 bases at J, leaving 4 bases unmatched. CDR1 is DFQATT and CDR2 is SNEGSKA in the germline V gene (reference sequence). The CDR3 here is CSASQGGSNYGYTF. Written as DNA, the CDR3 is TGCAGTGCTAGCCAAGGGGGCTCTAACTATGGCTACACCTTC.

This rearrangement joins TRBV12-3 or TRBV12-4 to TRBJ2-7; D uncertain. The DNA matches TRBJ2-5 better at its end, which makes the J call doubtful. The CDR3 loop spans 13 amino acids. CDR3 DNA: TGTGCCAGCACTCCCGCCGGGTTTGAGACCCAGTACTTC. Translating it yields CASTPAGFETQYF.